This is a list of T cell receptor beta chains from one sample in a study of cytomegalovirus exposure and HLA in healthy donors. TCRdb's copy holds only in-frame clones and misses some; the assay was immunoSEQ multiplex PCR. The data hold 100,000 to 150,000 clones, with around 94% observed a single time. Sequencing was performed on PBMCs. The source is a woman aged 18-35 years in good health and CMV-seronegative. Each CDR3 is given without its conserved first and last residue.

TRBV6-6 | ASSYAGGNNEQF
TRBV28 | ASRAREGRDEQF
TRBV5-4 | ASSFGGGTEAF
TRBV19 | ASTDRGYSNQPQH
TRBV6-1 | ASRAGTGNSPLH
TRBV28 | ASSLTSFTDTQY
TRBV5-4 | ASSLAGGSQPQH
TRBV4-1 | ASSQETRGSYEQY
TRBV11-2 | ASSLGTGTSYT
TRBV19 | ASREGQGSYEQY
TRBV11-2 | ASSLGGGYDIQY
TRBV5-1 | ASSRASGETQY
TRBV28 | ASSLNREAF
TRBV5-1 | ASSLGGQVIGGRT
TRBV5-5 | ASSLYFNSNQPQH
TRBV14 | ASSQDMTNTEAF
TRBV25-1 | ASSGTGIHEQY
TRBV28 | ASSPPGTGGREQY
TRBV27 | ASSSLNRAQETQY
TRBV4-1 | ASSQDVSSGAFQETQY
TRBV7-9 | ASSPGQGSRAF
TRBV5-1 | ASSSAGVSSYNEQF
TRBV6-6 | ASRTGLPEAF
TRBV27 | ASSPTVEGTDTQY
TRBV7-9 | ASSTTEGRTQQETQY
TRBV7-6 | ASSLAHTDTQY
TRBV28 | ASSFPRTGGRTEAF
TRBV6-6 | ASSISTGYTEAF
TRBV5-1 | ASSFWTDRLAKNIQY
TRBV28 | ASTTAGQGSYEQY
TRBV6-5 | ASSSYQGSEKLF
TRBV2 | ASSDHNHLKAREGLDDNEQF
TRBV18 | ASSPRAPRSGNTIY
TRBV28 | ASSRDREGYT
TRBV28 | ASSRWDRRQETQY
TRBV9 | ASSKDTYGYT
TRBV2 | ASSHPGQGARSYEQY
TRBV6-1 | ASSDLTGDNQPQH
TRBV18 | ASSPGGAGGNIQY
TRBV11-3 | ASSLAAGGTQY
TRBV6-6 | ASSYSERAEAF
TRBV18 | ASSRGGSSNYGYT
TRBV9 | ASSVSGRVFGEQY
TRBV29-1 | SAGGGSYEQY
TRBV7-6 | ASSLDPGTDTQY
TRBV19 | ASSIPGLAEEQF
TRBV28 | ASSSPGLPSSYNEQF
TRBV7-9 | ASSLGQSTGELF
TRBV6-6 | ASSPGGRRLGAEAF
TRBV7-9 | ASSFGGQSIDEKLF
TRBV7-3 | ASSSKLAGESGDTQY
TRBV19 | ASSIDAIRGARDGYT
TRBV5-5 | ASSFPGSSGNTIY
TRBV9 | ASTPEGADGNTIY
TRBV19 | ASSPGREVSPLH
TRBV27 | ASSLDRSPSGANVLT
TRBV18 | ASSHDRGPQLHGYT
TRBV6-1 | ASSEALAGPYEQY